This T cell receptor (beta chain) was sequenced in a study of PD-1 blockade in mismatch repair-deficient tumors. Study summary: Enrolled about 2013-2016, patients had progressing, pretreated mismatch repair-deficient cancers of about a dozen types.

CDR1 is MNHEY, CDR2 SMNVEV, per germline (reference sequence). V shed 3 bases and J 5 bases; nucleotides not matched to a gene: 7. The CDR3 spans 15 residues. Study observations and caveats: Tumor-resident clones, often absent from pretreatment blood, expanded after pembrolizumab and then contracted.

In the case of this clone: Its antigen is not known.

PCR or immunohistochemistry showed mismatch repair deficiency in every enrolled patient. TCRs were sequenced from a few patients responding to pembrolizumab. TCRdb's copy holds only in-frame clones and misses some; the assay was immunoSEQ multiplex PCR. Among 75,000 to 85,000 clones, about 84% were seen once, and the ten largest hold under 3%. This clonotype was obtained from an adult with mismatch repair-deficient cancer. J is TRBJ2-3 and V is TRBV27, with 8 bases aligning to TRBD1. The sequenced sample was peripheral blood, obtained 12 weeks after starting pembrolizumab. The CDR3 here is CASSFDRGGRDTQYF. CDR3 DNA sequence: TGTGCCAGCAGTTTTGACAGGGGAGGTAGAGATACGCAGTATTTT.